The 22 T cell receptor beta chains given below trace back to one sample, sequenced in a study of chemoradiotherapy in HPV16-positive cancers. Only in-frame clones appear in the TCRdb table, and some are missing; sequencing was by immunoSEQ multiplex PCR. The repertoire holds just over 7,500 clones, with roughly four fifths as singletons. Specimen: blood, collected from a patient who underwent chemoradiotherapy. The receptor set was obtained from a human donor with HPV-associated anogenital cancer.

For the CDR3, the DNA is TGTGCCAGCAGTGGGGACGCCGGGGAGCTGTTTTTT. Its translation: CASSGDAGELFF. The chain links TRBV6-5 to TRBJ2-2; D may match TRBD1 or TRBD2 (5 bases each). The CDR3 has 12 residues. The V gene lost 5 bases and the J gene lost 6 bases, with 7 bases spanning the gap. Per germline, CDR1 MNHEY and CDR2 SVGAGI.

This clone was seen more than once but under ten times. J is TRBJ2-5 and V is TRBV7-2; 8 bases are shared with TRBD2. The germline V gene has CDR1 SGHTA and CDR2 FQGNSA. The ends lost 4 bases at V and 1 base at J; junction bases unmatched: 2. The CDR3 spans 14 residues. CDR3 bases: TGTGCCAGCAGCTCCGGGGGGGGCCAAGAGACCCAGTACTTC. Its translation is CASSSGGGQETQYF.

The V gene is TRBV4-2, the J gene TRBJ1-5, with no clear D. Germline-derived CDR1 and CDR2 are LGHNA and YNFKEQ. The CDR3 has 15 amino acids. The V end was cut by 1 base, the J end by 6 bases, with 13 bases between. The CDR3 sequence: CASSQVRGKGQPQHF. CDR3 DNA: TGTGCCAGCAGCCAAGTGCGAGGGAAAGGTCAGCCCCAGCATTTT.

CDR3 in amino acids: CSVEGQGTYEQYF. CDR3 nucleotides: TGCAGCGTTGAGGGACAGGGGACTTACGAGCAGTACTTC. This chain connects TRBV29-1 to TRBJ2-7, with 10 positions matching TRBD1. Trimming cost V 3 bases and J 4 bases; bases outside gene matches: 3. Germline V gene data show CDR1 as SQVTM and CDR2 as ANQGSEA. The CDR3 length is 13 residues.

The genes are TRBV6-5 and TRBJ2-7, with 8 nucleotides matching TRBD1. The CDR3 is 12 residues long. After removal of 7 bases from V and 6 bases from J, the junction contained 5 bases not matched to a gene. Germline V gene sequence: CDR1 MNHEY, CDR2 SVGAGI. The CDR3 DNA is TGTGCCAGCACGAAACAGGGGGGCGAGCAGTACTTC. The encoded protein is CASTKQGGEQYF.

The CDR3 bases are TGTGCCAGCAGCTTATACAGGGGGTCGACTAATGAAAAACTGTTTTTT. Translation: CASSLYRGSTNEKLFF. The chain recombines TRBV7-2 with TRBJ1-4; 8 positions match TRBD1. V lost 2 bases, J lost 2 bases, and 4 bases stayed unmatched. This CDR3 region has 16 residues. Per the germline V gene, CDR1 is SGHTA and CDR2 is FQGNSA.

This clone was found a few times. The rearrangement joins TRBV7-9 to TRBJ2-2; 9 bases align to TRBD1. This CDR3 has 15 amino acids. V was clipped by 5 bases and J by 6 bases; unmatched bases: 7. Germline lookup yields CDR1 SEHNR and CDR2 FQNEAQ (reference sequence). The CDR3 sequence is CASSTGTGSPGELFF. In DNA form, the CDR3 reads TGTGCCAGCAGCACCGGGACAGGGAGCCCCGGGGAGCTGTTTTTT.

This rearrangement joins TRBV19 to TRBJ2-3, with TRBD1 identical over 10 bases. Per germline, CDR1 LNHDA and CDR2 SQIVND (reference sequence). J gave up 4 bases and V 4 bases, and 8 bases lay outside the gene matches. This CDR3 has 16 residues. CDR3 in amino acids: CASSTRQGARPDTQYF. The CDR3 DNA reads as TGTGCCAGTAGTACCCGACAGGGGGCGAGACCAGATACGCAGTATTTT. The full variable domain, rest sourced from reference TRBV19 and TRBJ2-3, is DGGITQSPKYLFRKEGQNVTLSCEQNLNHDAMYWYRQDPGQGLRLIYYSQIVNDFQKGDIAEGYSVSREKKESFPLTVTSAQKNPTAFYLCASSTRQGARPDTQYFGPGTRLTVL.

The V call is TRBV15, the J call TRBJ1-2, with TRBD1 identical over 7 bases. The CDR3 covers 16 residues. The junction had 6 bases not matched to a gene; V was cut back by 0 bases and J by 2 bases. Germline-derived CDR1 and CDR2 are LNHNV and YYDKDF (reference sequence). The CDR3 reads CATSRDKGQSNYGYTF. Here the CDR3 DNA reads TGTGCCACCAGCAGAGATAAGGGACAGAGCAACTATGGCTACACCTTC.

The rearrangement uses TRBV18 and TRBJ1-5; 8 bases are a match to TRBD1. The CDR3 runs to 14 residues. J was trimmed by 2 bases and V by 3 bases; bases with no gene match: 0. Germline V gene data show CDR1 as KGHSH and CDR2 as LQKENI. As DNA, the CDR3 is TGTGCCAGCTCACCGGGACAGGGCAATCAGCCCCAGCATTTT. Its translation: CASSPGQGNQPQHF.

This sequence joins TRBV2 and TRBJ1-2; 10 positions agree with TRBD1. CDR1 is SNHLY and CDR2 is FYNNEI in the germline V gene. The CDR3 sequence is 15 residues long. V dropped 2 bases and J dropped 7; count of bases not matched to a gene: 7. This chain's CDR3 is CASSEYMTGGVGYTF. In nucleotides, the CDR3 is TGTGCCAGCAGTGAATATATGACAGGGGGCGTTGGCTACACCTTC.

This clone was observed a single time. This chain joins TRBV18 and TRBJ1-3; D gene ambiguous. Germline-derived CDR1 and CDR2 are KGHSH and LQKENI. V shed 4 bases and J shed 2 bases, with 12 bases lying between them. CDR3 size: 15 residues. The CDR3 protein is CASSLNTGAGNTIYF. The CDR3 DNA reads as TGTGCCAGCTCACTAAATACGGGTGCTGGAAACACCATATATTTT. The variable domain in full, completed from reference TRBV18 and TRBJ1-3, reads NAGVMQNPRHLVRRRGQEARLRCSPMKGHSHVYWYRQLPEEGLKFMVYLQKENIIDESGMPKERFSAEFPKEGPSILRIQQVVRGDSAAYFCASSLNTGAGNTIYFGEGSWLTVV.

The J gene is TRBJ2-7, the V gene TRBV9, with 15 bases aligning to TRBD2. V was clipped by 4 bases and J by 0 bases; unmatched bases: 14. Germline-derived CDR1 and CDR2 are SGDLS and YYNGEE. The CDR3 runs 20 residues. CDR3 sequence (DNA): TGTGCCAGCAGCCACTCGCGTACCGGGACTAGCGGGGGGCCCTCCTACGAGCAGTACTTC. Translating gives CASSHSRTGTSGGPSYEQYF.

This rearrangement joins TRBV5-4 to TRBJ2-7; 8 bases map to TRBD2. This CDR3 has 15 residues. The V gene end was trimmed by 2 bases and the J gene end by 1 base; junction bases not matched to a gene: 5. CDR1 SGHNT and CDR2 YYREEE come from the germline V gene (reference sequence). CDR3 sequence (DNA): TGTGCCAGCAGCTTATCAGCGGGGGATTCCTACGAGCAGTACTTC. It is translated as CASSLSAGDSYEQYF.

This rearrangement joins TRBV11-2 to TRBJ2-7, with D unresolved. Germline-derived CDR1 and CDR2 are SGHAT and FQNNGV. V lost 5 bases and J 5 bases, leaving 10 bases between the germline ends. This CDR3 contains 12 residues. The CDR3 protein is CASSISSNEQYF. CDR3 DNA: TGTGCCAGCAGCATCAGTAGCAACGAGCAGTACTTC.

This rearrangement joins TRBV5-1 to TRBJ1-1, with D unresolved. The CDR3 is 16 residues long. Germline-derived CDR1 and CDR2 are SGHRS and YFSETQ. Deletions cut 0 bases from V and 6 bases from J, with 18 bases between. The CDR3, as DNA: TGCGCCAGCAGCTTGGTGGAGGGTCAAACATACGCTGAAGCTTTCTTT. Its protein product is CASSLVEGQTYAEAFF. Full variable domain (rest looked up from reference TRBV5-1 and TRBJ1-1): KAGVTQTPRYLIKTRGQQVTLSCSPISGHRSVSWYQQTPGQGLQFLFEYFSETQRNKGNFPGRFSGRQFSNSRSEMNVSTLELGDSALYLCASSLVEGQTYAEAFFGQGTRLTVV.

The chain couples TRBV7-2 to TRBJ1-1; D is unclear. V gave up 1 base and J gave up 1 base, with 4 bases separating them. In germline, CDR1 is SGHTA, CDR2 FQGNSA. The CDR3 loop spans 13 amino acids. DNA for the CDR3: TGTGCCAGCAGCTTAGGACAGAACACTGAAGCTTTCTTT. This sequence encodes CASSLGQNTEAFF.

J is TRBJ2-2 and V is TRBV4-2; 9 positions agree with TRBD2. Unmatched junction bases numbered 7, after V lost 0 bases and J lost 5 bases. The CDR3 consists of 17 residues. The germline CDR1 and CDR2 sequences are LGHNA and YNFKEQ. CDR3 residues: CASSQDGLAGITGELFF. The CDR3 DNA is TGTGCCAGCAGCCAAGATGGCCTAGCGGGGATTACCGGGGAGCTGTTTTTT.

V gene TRBV6-5 combines with J gene TRBJ1-2; D gene uncertain. Germline values: CDR1 MNHEY, CDR2 SVGAGI. The CDR3 spans 13 residues. Trimming took 0 bases from V and 5 from J, leaving 7 bases between them. CDR3 in DNA: TGTGCCAGCAGTTACTCCCCGTCATATGGCTACACCTTC. Its protein is CASSYSPSYGYTF.

The chain employs TRBV18 and TRBJ1-4; weak D call: TRBD1 (6 bases). This CDR3 contains 12 residues. CDR1 and CDR2 (germline): KGHSH, LQKENI. Trimming removed 5 bases from V and 5 bases from J, with 6 bases in between. This CDR3 is CASSTGNEKLFF. The DNA of the CDR3 is TGTGCCAGCTCAACAGGGAATGAAAAACTGTTTTTT.

The CDR3 region has the DNA TGCGCCAGCATGCTTACGGACGGAATGAACACTGAAGCTTTCTTT. Translated, it gives CASMLTDGMNTEAFF. The V gene is TRBV5-1, the J gene TRBJ1-1; D gene unclear. Germline V lookup: CDR1 SGHRS, CDR2 YFSETQ. V lost 6 bases to trimming and J lost 0 bases, with 15 bases between them. The CDR3 covers 15 residues.

This rearrangement joins TRBV6-7 to TRBJ2-5; D remains ambiguous. TRBV6-7 is an ORF, with its function uncertain. CDR3 length: 16 residues. V lost 2 bases and J lost 4, with 17 bases in between. In DNA form, the CDR3 reads TGTGCCAGCAGTTACGCAGAACGGAGTAATCGAGAGACCCAGTACTTC. Encoded protein: CASSYAERSNRETQYF.